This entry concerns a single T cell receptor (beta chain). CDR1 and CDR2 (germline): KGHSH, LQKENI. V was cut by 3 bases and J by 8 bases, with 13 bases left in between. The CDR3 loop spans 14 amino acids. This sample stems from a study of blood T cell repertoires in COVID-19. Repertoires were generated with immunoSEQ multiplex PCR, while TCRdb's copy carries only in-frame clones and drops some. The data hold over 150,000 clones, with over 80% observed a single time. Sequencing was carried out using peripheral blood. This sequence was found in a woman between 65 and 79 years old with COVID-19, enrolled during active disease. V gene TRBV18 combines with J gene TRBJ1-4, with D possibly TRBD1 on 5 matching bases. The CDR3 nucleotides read TGTGCCAGCTCACCTCTGGGGGAGGAGGAAAAACTGTTTTTT. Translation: CASSPLGEEEKLFF.